This paragraph covers one T cell receptor (beta chain) sequence. Source study methods: Scientists estimated how many nucleated cells there were by amplifying reference gene primers. This table comes from immunoSEQ multiplex PCR, and its TCRdb copy is limited to in-frame clones, with some not included. That table furnishes V, J and clone size, whereas the DNA furnished D and trimming. The sample lists tens of thousands of clones, approximately 80% occurring once. The germline V gene has CDR1 SGDLS and CDR2 YYNGEE. The CDR3 extends over 16 amino acids. V dropped 0 bases and J dropped 2; count of bases not matched to a gene: 4. The data originate from a study of blood T cell repertoires in COVID-19. Background on the study: There were acute and convalescent COVID-19 samples, and they came from the United States, Italy and Spain. Sources were T cells, B-cell-depleted T cells, or PBMCs; the material itself was cDNA or gDNA.

The TCR was taken from a woman aged 60-75 years with acute or convalescent COVID-19. This chain uses TRBV9 with TRBJ2-3; the match to TRBD2 covers 9 bases. Material for sequencing was peripheral blood. DNA for the CDR3: TGTGCCAGCAGCGTAGCTGGCGGGGGGGCCACAGATACGCAGTATTTT. This codes for CASSVAGGGATDTQYF.